The clone carrying this TCR beta chain has just a few counts. Its antigen is unidentified. The data derive from a study of T-cell memory formation after mild COVID-19. Whole-study context: In these data, TCR clusters were largely donor specific. General study results and limits: Pre-infection memory carried some responding clones, suggesting that cross-reactive memory joined.

This CDR3 contains 15 residues. J was trimmed by 2 bases and V by 6 bases; bases with no gene match: 9. 5'RACE with constant-segment primers built TCRalpha and TCRbeta cDNA libraries with UMIs. TCRdb re-called the 5' RACE reads through MiXCR, storing one row per CDR3 protein. The table lists 400,000 to 500,000 distinct CDR3 sequences, under 20% of them singletons, with about 22% in the top ten. The chain has TRBV12-3 or TRBV12-4 and TRBJ2-7, with TRBD1 matching 8 bases. The sequenced material came from PBMCs or a T cell subset sorted from them (not recorded which). The TCR comes from a man between 18 and 29 years old who had mild COVID-19 (a few samples of this study predate the infection). Cell type and time point are not known. The CDR3, as DNA: TGTGCCAGCAGGACAGGGACAGGAGGGACCTACGAGCAGTACTTC. It codes for CASRTGTGGTYEQYF.